The rows below give T cell receptor beta chains drawn from one sample of a study of cytomegalovirus exposure and HLA in healthy donors. Here immunoSEQ multiplex PCR was the method, and the copy in TCRdb shows in-frame clones only, minus some. In the table there are about 97,000 clones, roughly four fifths of which are singletons. Sequenced input: PBMCs. Every receptor here comes from a middle-aged man in good health and CMV-seropositive. Each CDR3 is given with its conserved first and last residue.

cdr3_length v_call cdr3_aa
11 TRBV5-1 CASSRAGEAFF
13 TRBV27 CASRKQGIYEQYF
13 TRBV27 CASNLRGTDTQYF
15 TRBV7-9 CSSSFRAAGNSPLHF
14 TRBV9 CASSPREMNTEAFF
15 TRBV15 CATSREQGAFTEAFF
18 TRBV11-2 CASSLESSARGRFYEQYF
15 TRBV28 CASSEGGGRNTEAFF
12 TRBV10-2 CASSRQGYEQYF
11 TRBV19 CASSARETQYF
18 TRBV5-1 CASSLGAVQPLSGNTIYF
15 TRBV27 CASSPSRTSNTEAFF
15 TRBV2 CASSPLLTTKNIQYF
15 TRBV28 CASRDSRATNEKLFF
16 TRBV5-4 CASSLPDRVATDTQYF
15 TRBV11-3 CASSLDGGQTYEQYF
15 TRBV5-1 CASSLSTSGNNEQFF
16 TRBV5-6 CASSRYGQAANEKLFF
14 TRBV10-3 CAITKTGNTGELFF
14 TRBV29-1 CSVTGTGPRDEQYF
16 TRBV4-1 CASSQARQGASAEAFF
15 TRBV18 CASSPLDSPSYEQYF
13 TRBV18 CASSPLDYNEQFF
16 TRBV5-1 CASSSGTEYSGNTIYF
22 TRBV27 CASSSLQQHNSLQGVERYEQYF
13 TRBV9 CASSVISGDTQYF
10 TRBV29-1 CSVINNEQFF
15 TRBV2 CASSETGGGDYGYTF
15 TRBV5-1 CASSARLAADNEQFF
13 TRBV28 CASTRPRNTEAFF
14 TRBV10-1 CASSQLAGEGEQYF
18 TRBV5-6 CASSSMGTGGPHTGELFF
14 TRBV7-8 CASSLAGQIYGYTF
15 TRBV27 CASSLGGVGANVLTF
17 TRBV30 CAWSVQGGLGMNTEAFF
19 TRBV18 CASSPPGTSGASSYNEQFF
15 TRBV7-6 CASSLPNRGLTEAFF
13 TRBV5-1 CASTFFGATEAFF
15 TRBV11-2 CASSSGGTGFNEQFF
15 TRBV13 CASSSRLGAGTEAFF
12 TRBV11-2 CASSSFSYEQYF
15 TRBV7-6 CASSSNTAKNTEAFF
14 TRBV7-9 CASSPTETNSPLHF
15 TRBV5-1 CASSPGQGGPYEQYF
14 TRBV18 CASSQGLPENEQYF
14 TRBV15 CATSTDRNNSPLHF
14 TRBV6-6 CASSPGQGSQPQHF
16 TRBV28 CASSPPKGARVYEQYF
14 TRBV27 CATMGGLPSYEQYF
14 TRBV6-5 CASSSRDSQNEQFF
14 TRBV19 CASRFDRASFGYTF
13 TRBV7-9 CASSLEGTRSYTF
14 TRBV9 CASSPPGHPYEQYF
13 TRBV6-5 CASSWDRGTRLFF
13 TRBV19 CASSTGRHTEAFF